This section outlines one T cell receptor beta chain sequence together with its context. Looked up from germline, CDR1 is MNHEY and CDR2 is SVGAGI. V lost 7 bases, J lost 4 bases, and 10 bases stayed unmatched. The CDR3 has 15 amino acids. The data were obtained in a study of T-cell reconstitution after alpha-beta-depleted transplantation in children. Preparation of the TCRbeta library was carried out with unique molecular identifiers. TCRdb recomputed calls from the PCR reads with MiXCR, one row per CDR3 protein. This table has around 60,000 distinct CDR3 sequences, 44% appearing once. This clonotype was obtained from a male patient aged 5 to 17 who had a stem cell transplant for acute lymphoblastic leukemia, so the T cells may come from the graft donor. V is TRBV6-5 and J is TRBJ2-1; TRBD1 matches 7 bases. This sample comprised PBMCs, mostly from graft donor cells, obtained 360 days after TCRalphabeta/CD19-depleted stem cell transplant. The CDR3, as DNA: TGTGCCAGCAAATCCCGGGACAGCCCTTACAATGAGCAGTTCTTC. This encodes CASKSRDSPYNEQFF.